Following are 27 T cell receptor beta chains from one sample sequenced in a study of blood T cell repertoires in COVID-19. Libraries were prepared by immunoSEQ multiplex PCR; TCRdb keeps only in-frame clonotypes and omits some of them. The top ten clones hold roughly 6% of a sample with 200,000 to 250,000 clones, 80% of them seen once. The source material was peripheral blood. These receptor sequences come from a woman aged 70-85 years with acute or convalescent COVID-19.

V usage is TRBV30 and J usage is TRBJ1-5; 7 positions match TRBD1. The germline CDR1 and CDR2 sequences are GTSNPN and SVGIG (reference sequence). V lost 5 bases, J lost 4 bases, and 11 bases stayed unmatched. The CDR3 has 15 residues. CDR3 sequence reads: CAWGPGTEDNQPQHF. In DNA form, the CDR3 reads TGTGCCTGGGGTCCCGGGACAGAGGATAATCAGCCCCAGCATTTT.

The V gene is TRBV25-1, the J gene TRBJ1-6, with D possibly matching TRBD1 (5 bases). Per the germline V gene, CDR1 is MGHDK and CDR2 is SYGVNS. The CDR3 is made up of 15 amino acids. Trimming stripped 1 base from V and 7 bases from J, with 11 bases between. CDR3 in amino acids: CASSESTGGNSPLHF. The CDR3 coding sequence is TGTGCCAGCAGTGAATCCACGGGGGGAAATTCACCCCTCCACTTT.

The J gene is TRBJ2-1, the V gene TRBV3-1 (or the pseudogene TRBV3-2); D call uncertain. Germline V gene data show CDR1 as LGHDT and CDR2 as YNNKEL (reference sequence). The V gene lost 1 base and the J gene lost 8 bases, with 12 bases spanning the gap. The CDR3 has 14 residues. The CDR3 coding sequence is TGTGCCAGCAGCCAAGCCTCCGCTCGGGATGAGCAGTTCTTC. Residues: CASSQASARDEQFF.

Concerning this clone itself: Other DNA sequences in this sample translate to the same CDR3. CDR3 coding DNA: TGTGCCAGCAGGGGGGACAGCTCTAATCAGCCCCAGCATTTT. Translating it yields CASRGDSSNQPQHF. The rearrangement uses TRBV2 and TRBJ1-5; TRBD1 matches at 7 bases. Germline CDR1 is SNHLY and CDR2 is FYNNEI. The CDR3 has 14 amino acids. V was pared by 6 bases and J by 4 bases, with 6 bases of the junction left unmatched.

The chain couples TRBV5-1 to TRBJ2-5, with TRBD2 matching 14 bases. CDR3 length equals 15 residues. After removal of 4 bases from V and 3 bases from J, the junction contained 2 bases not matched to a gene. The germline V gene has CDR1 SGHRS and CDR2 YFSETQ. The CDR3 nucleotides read TGCGCCAGCAGCCCGACTAGCGGGAGGGAAGAGACCCAGTACTTC. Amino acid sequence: CASSPTSGREETQYF.

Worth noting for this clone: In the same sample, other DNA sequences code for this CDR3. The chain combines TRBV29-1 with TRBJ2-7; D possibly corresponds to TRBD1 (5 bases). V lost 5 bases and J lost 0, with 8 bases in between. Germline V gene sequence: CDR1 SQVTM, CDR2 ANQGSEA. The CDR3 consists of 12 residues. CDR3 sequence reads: CSVSQGSYEQYF. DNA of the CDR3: TGCAGCGTTAGCCAGGGCTCCTACGAGCAGTACTTC.

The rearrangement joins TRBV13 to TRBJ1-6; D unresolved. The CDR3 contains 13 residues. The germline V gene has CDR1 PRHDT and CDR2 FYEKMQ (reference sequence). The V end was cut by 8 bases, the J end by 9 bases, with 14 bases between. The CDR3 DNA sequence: TGTGCCAGCGCCGAGAGGGAGCGTTCACCCCTCCACTTT. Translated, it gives CASAERERSPLHF.

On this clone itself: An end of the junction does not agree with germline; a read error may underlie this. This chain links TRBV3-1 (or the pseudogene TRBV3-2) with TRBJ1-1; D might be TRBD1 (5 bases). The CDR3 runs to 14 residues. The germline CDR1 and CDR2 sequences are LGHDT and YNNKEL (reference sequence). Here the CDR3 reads CTSSPKMGGTEAFF. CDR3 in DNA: TGTACCAGCAGCCCGAAGATGGGGGGCACTGAAGCTTTCTTT.

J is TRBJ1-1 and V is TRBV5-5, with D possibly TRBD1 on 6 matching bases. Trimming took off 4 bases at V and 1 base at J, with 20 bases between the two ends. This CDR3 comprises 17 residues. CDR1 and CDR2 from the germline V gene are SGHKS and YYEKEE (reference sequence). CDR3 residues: CASSPNEEDRKNTEAFF. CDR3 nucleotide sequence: TGTGCCAGCAGCCCGAACGAAGAAGACAGGAAGAACACTGAAGCTTTCTTT.

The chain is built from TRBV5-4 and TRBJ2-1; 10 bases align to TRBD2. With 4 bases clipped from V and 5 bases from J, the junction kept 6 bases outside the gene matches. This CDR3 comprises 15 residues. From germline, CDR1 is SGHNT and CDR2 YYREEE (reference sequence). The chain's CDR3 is CASSTQRGGNNEQFF. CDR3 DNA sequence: TGTGCCAGCAGCACTCAGCGGGGGGGAAACAATGAGCAGTTCTTC. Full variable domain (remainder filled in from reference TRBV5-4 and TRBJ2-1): ETGVTQSPTHLIKTRGQQVTLRCSSQSGHNTVSWYQQALGQGPQFIFQYYREEENGRGNFPPRFSGLQFPNYSSELNVNALELDDSALYLCASSTQRGGNNEQFFGPGTRLTVL.

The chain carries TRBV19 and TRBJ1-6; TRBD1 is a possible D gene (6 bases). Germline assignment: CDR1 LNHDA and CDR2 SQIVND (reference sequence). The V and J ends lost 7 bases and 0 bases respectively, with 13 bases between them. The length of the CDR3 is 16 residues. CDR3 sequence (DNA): TGTGCCAGTACGGACAGCCTGAGCTCCTATAATTCACCCCTCCACTTT. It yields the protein CASTDSLSSYNSPLHF.

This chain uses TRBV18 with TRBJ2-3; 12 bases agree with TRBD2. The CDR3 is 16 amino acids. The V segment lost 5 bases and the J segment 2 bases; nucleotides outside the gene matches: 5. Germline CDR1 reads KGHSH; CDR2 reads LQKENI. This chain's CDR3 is CASSSGLAGTTDTQYF. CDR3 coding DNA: TGTGCCAGCTCATCCGGACTAGCGGGGACCACAGATACGCAGTATTTT.

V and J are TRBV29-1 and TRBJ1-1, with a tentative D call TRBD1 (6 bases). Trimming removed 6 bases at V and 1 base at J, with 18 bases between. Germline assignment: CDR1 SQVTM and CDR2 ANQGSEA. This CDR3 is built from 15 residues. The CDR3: CSVGGRGGRNTEAFF. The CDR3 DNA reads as TGCAGCGTCGGCGGGAGGGGGGGCCGGAACACTGAAGCTTTCTTT.

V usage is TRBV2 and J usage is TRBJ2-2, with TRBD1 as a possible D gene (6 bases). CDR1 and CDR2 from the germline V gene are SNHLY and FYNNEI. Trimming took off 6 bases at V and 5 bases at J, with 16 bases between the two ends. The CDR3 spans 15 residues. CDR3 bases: TGTGCCAGCAGGACCGGGACAAGCCAAACCGGGGAGCTGTTTTTT. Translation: CASRTGTSQTGELFF.

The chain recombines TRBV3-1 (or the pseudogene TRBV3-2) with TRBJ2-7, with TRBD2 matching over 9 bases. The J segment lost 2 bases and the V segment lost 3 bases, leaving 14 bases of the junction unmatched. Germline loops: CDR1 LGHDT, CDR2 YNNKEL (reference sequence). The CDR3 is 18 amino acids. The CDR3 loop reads CASSHGILAGFSPYEQYF. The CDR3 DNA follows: TGTGCCAGCAGCCATGGTATCCTAGCGGGGTTTTCTCCCTACGAGCAGTACTTC.

This CDR3 is CASSPSANIANSPLHF. In DNA, the CDR3 is TGTGCCAGTAGCCCCTCGGCCAACATAGCTAATTCACCCCTCCACTTT. The chain uses TRBV19 and TRBJ1-6; no clear D. This CDR3 has 16 amino acids. V dropped 6 bases and J dropped 6 bases, with 18 bases sitting between them. Germline V lookup: CDR1 LNHDA, CDR2 SQIVND (reference sequence). Together with reference TRBV19 and TRBJ1-6, the CDR3 gives the full variable domain: DGGITQSPKYLFRKEGQNVTLSCEQNLNHDAMYWYRQDPGQGLRLIYYSQIVNDFQKGDIAEGYSVSREKKESFPLTVTSAQKNPTAFYLCASSPSANIANSPLHFGNGTRLTVT.

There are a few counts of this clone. This chain's CDR3 is CASSSGWSSYEQYF. CDR3 in DNA: TGTGCCAGCAGCTCTGGGTGGAGCTCCTACGAGCAGTACTTC. This rearrangement joins TRBV7-8 to TRBJ2-7; the D is unclear. With 4 bases removed from V and 0 bases from J, the gap between germline ends came to 10 bases. The CDR3 totals 14 residues. The germline gives CDR1 SGHVS, CDR2 FQNEAQ.

The CDR3 sequence is CAISGLSGYNEQFF. CDR3 in DNA: TGTGCCATCAGTGGCCTCTCAGGCTACAATGAGCAGTTCTTC. The rearrangement joins TRBV10-3 to TRBJ2-1; D is uncertain. The CDR3 runs 14 residues. Germline CDR1 ENHRY, CDR2 SYGVKD. With 4 bases removed from V and 3 bases from J, the gap between germline ends came to 10 bases.

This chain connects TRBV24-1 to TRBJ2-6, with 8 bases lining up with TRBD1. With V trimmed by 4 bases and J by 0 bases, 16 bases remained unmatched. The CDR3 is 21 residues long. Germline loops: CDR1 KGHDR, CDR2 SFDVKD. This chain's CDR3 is CATSDSFGTGGKDSGANVLTF. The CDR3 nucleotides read TGTGCCACCAGTGACTCTTTCGGTACAGGGGGGAAGGACTCTGGGGCCAACGTCCTGACTTTC.

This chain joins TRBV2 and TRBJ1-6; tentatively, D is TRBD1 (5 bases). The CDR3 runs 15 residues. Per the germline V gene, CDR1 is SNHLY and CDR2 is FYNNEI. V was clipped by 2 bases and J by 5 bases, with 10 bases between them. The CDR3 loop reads CASSEQQANNSPLHF. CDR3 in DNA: TGTGCCAGCAGTGAACAACAGGCCAATAATTCACCCCTCCACTTT.

The CDR3 DNA sequence: TGTGCCACCAGCAGAGGGCCCAGGGACACCGACCGGTTGTACGAGCAGTACTTC. Residues: CATSRGPRDTDRLYEQYF. The gene calls are TRBV15 and TRBJ2-7; possibly TRBD1 for D (6 bases). Germline CDR1 is LNHNV and CDR2 is YYDKDF (reference sequence). V lost 1 base, J lost 4 bases, and 23 bases lay in between. This CDR3 spans 18 amino acids.

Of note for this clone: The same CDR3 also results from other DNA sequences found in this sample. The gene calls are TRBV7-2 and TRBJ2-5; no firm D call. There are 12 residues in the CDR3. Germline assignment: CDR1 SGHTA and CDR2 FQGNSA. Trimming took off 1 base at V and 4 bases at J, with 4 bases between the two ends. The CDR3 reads CASSLVRETQYF. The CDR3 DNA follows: TGTGCCAGCAGCTTAGTGAGAGAGACCCAGTACTTC.

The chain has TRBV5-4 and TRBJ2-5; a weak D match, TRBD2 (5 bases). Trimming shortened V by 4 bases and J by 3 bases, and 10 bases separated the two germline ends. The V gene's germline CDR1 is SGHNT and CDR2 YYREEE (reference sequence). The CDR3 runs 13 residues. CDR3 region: CASSPDLEETQYF. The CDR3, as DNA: TGTGCCAGCAGCCCGGACTTAGAAGAGACCCAGTACTTC.

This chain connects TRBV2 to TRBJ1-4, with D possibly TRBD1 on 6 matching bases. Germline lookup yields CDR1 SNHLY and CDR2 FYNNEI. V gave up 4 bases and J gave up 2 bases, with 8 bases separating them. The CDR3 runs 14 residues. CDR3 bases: TGTGCCAGCAGTGGGGGGGGCACTAATGAAAAACTGTTTTTT. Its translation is CASSGGGTNEKLFF.

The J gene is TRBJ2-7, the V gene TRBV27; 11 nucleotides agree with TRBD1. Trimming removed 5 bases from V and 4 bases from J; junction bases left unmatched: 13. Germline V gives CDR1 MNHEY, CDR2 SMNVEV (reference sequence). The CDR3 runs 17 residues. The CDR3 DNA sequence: TGTGCCAGCAGTCCACTGTTACGGGACAGGGGGAATTACGAGCAGTACTTC. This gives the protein CASSPLLRDRGNYEQYF.

The CDR3 region has the DNA TGTGCCAGCAGCCCATCGCAGGGTTGGGATGAAGCTTTCTTT. Translating it yields CASSPSQGWDEAFF. The chain joins TRBV7-9 to TRBJ1-1; the D gene is possibly TRBD1 (5 bases). CDR3 length: 14 residues. V shed 5 bases and J shed 7 bases, with 17 bases lying between them. Germline V gene data show CDR1 as SEHNR and CDR2 as FQNEAQ (reference sequence).

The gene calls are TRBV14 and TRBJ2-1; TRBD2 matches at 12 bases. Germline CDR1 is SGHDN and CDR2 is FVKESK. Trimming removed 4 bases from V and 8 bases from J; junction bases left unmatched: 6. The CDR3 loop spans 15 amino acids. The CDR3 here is CASSRPGLAGYEQFF. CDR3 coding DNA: TGTGCCAGCAGCCGACCGGGACTAGCGGGCTATGAGCAGTTCTTC.